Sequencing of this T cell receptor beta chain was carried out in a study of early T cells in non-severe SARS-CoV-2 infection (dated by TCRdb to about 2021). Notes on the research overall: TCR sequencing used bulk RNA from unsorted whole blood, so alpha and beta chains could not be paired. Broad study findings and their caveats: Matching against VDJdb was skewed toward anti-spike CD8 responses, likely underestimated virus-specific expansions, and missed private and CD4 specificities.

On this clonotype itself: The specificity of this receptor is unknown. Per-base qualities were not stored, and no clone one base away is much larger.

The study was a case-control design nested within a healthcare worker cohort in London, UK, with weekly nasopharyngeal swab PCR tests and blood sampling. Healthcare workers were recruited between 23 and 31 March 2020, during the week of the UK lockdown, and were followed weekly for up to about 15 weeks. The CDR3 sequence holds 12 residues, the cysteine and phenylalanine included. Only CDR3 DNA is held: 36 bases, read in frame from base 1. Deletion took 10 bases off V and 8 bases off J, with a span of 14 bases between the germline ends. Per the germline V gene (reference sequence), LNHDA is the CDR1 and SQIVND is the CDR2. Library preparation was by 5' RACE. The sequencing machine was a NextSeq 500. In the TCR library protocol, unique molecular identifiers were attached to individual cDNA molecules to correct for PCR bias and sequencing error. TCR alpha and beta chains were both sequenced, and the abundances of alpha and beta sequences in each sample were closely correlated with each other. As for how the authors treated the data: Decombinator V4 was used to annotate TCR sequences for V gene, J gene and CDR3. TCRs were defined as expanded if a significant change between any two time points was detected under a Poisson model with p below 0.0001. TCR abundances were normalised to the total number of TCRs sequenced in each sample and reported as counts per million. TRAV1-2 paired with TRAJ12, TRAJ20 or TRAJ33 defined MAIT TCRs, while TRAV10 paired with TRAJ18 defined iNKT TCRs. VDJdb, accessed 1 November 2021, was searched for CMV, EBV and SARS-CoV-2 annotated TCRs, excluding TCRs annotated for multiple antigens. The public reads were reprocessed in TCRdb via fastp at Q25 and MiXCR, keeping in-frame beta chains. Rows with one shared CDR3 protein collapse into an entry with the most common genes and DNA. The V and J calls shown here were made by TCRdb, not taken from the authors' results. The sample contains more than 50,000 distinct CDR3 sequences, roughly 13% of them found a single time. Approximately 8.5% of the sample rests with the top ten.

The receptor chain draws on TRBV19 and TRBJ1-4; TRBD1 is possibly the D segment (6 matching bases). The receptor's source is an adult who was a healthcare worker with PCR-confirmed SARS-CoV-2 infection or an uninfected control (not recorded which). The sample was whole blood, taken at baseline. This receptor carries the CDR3 CATSGQREKLFF. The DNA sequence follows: TGTGCCACCTCGGGACAACGGGAAAAACTGTTTTTT.